Sequencing of this TCR beta chain was carried out in a study of human T cells and chemical hapten exposure. Study-level background: Patients having alopecia areata, totalis or universalis were mostly female.

Time point of the sample: pre-sensitization, week 0. The treatment was: therapeutic diphenylcyclopropenone sensitization with weekly scalp DPC. CDR1 and CDR2 from the germline V gene are SGHNT and YYREEE (reference sequence). CDR3 length: 13 residues. Trimming left V 0 bases short and J 7 bases short, with 5 bases between. TCRdb independently ran MiXCR on the RACE reads; one entry per CDR3 protein. The data show approximately 370,000 distinct CDR3 sequences, with around 5.5% seen just once and over 6.5% held by the top ten. The receptor was isolated from a young woman with alopecia areata. Some clones in this sample may be carry-over from other donors' samples. V is TRBV5-4 and J is TRBJ1-6, with D hard to call. Sequencing was performed on whole blood, taken in connection with sensitization to the hapten diphenylcyclopropenone (DPC). CDR3 in amino acids: CASSLEDNSPLHF. The DNA of the CDR3 is TGTGCCAGCAGCTTGGAGGACAATTCACCCCTCCACTTT.